Presented here are 20 T cell receptor beta chains from one specimen sequenced in a study of blood T cells in healthy people across ages. The use of a sample-barcoded 5' primer and a J-beta primer mix characterized a second PCR of roughly 7 to 12 cycles. TCRdb used MiXCR to reprocess the 5' RACE reads, holding one entry per CDR3 protein. The data show roughly 500,000 distinct CDR3 sequences, 24% seen once. These records were also assigned to another study, of T cells of mothers and their children.

Specimen: blood. These receptors all stem from a boy aged 5-17 years in good health.

This clonotype has only a few counts. This chain connects TRBV12-3 or TRBV12-4 to TRBJ1-4; D might be TRBD1 (6 bases). The V gene lost 7 bases and the J gene lost 0 bases, with 9 bases spanning the gap. The CDR3 is made up of 14 amino acids. As DNA, the CDR3 is TGTGCCAGCACCTACAGGGCAACTAATGAAAAACTGTTTTTT. This gives the protein CASTYRATNEKLFF.

The gene calls are TRBV7-8 and TRBJ2-3; D remains ambiguous. The V gene lost 1 base and the J gene lost 2 bases, with 13 bases spanning the gap. Germline values: CDR1 SGHVS, CDR2 FQNEAQ. The CDR3 consists of 16 residues. CDR3: CASSLVGFTVTDTQYF. The CDR3 nucleotides read TGTGCCAGCAGCTTAGTAGGGTTCACGGTCACAGATACGCAGTATTTT.

This clonotype has only a few counts. The chain carries TRBV4-3 and TRBJ1-4, with D tentatively TRBD1 (6 bases). The CDR3 has 18 amino acids. The germline CDR1 and CDR2 sequences are LGHNA and YSLEER. V was trimmed by 0 bases and J by 0 bases, leaving 14 bases between them. The CDR3 sequence is CASSQELGGIPTNEKLFF. In DNA form, the CDR3 reads TGCGCCAGCAGCCAAGAATTGGGGGGCATTCCAACTAATGAAAAACTGTTTTTT.

This chain joins TRBV20-1 and TRBJ2-7; 10 bases fit TRBD2. Germline trimming cut 0 bases from V and 5 bases from J; bases unmatched to any gene: 7. The CDR3 extends over 15 amino acids. Looked up from germline, CDR1 is DFQATT and CDR2 is SNEGSKA (reference sequence). CDR3 coding DNA: TGCAGTGCTAGAGATCTTAGCGGGAGGTTTGACGAGCAGTACTTC. Its translation: CSARDLSGRFDEQYF.

The rearrangement uses TRBV2 and TRBJ2-6; D is unresolved. Germline CDR1 SNHLY, CDR2 FYNNEI. V lost 7 bases and J lost 0, with 10 bases in between. This CDR3 region has 15 residues. The CDR3 sequence is CASNRKSSGANVLTF. DNA for the CDR3: TGTGCCAGCAACCGAAAGTCCTCTGGGGCCAACGTCCTGACTTTC.

The rearrangement links TRBV18 to TRBJ1-1; TRBD1 aligns across 7 bases. The V and J ends lost 6 bases and 4 bases, in that order; junction bases with no gene match: 8. CDR3 length: 14 amino acids. CDR1 is KGHSH and CDR2 is LQKENI in the germline V gene. The CDR3 coding sequence is TGTGCCAGCTCTTGGGACAGAACTATCACTGAAGCTTTCTTT. Its protein is CASSWDRTITEAFF.

The chain recombines TRBV28 with TRBJ2-7, with D uncertain. From germline, CDR1 is MDHEN and CDR2 SYDVKM. V lost 3 bases and J 3 bases, leaving 9 bases between the germline ends. CDR3 size: 13 residues. For the CDR3, the DNA is TGTGCCAGCAGTTTGTCACAAATCTACGAGCAGTACTTC. Translation: CASSLSQIYEQYF.

This chain joins TRBV7-2 and TRBJ1-3; tentative D call: TRBD1 (6 bases). The CDR3 length is 15 residues. The V gene lost 1 base and the J gene lost 0 bases, with 7 bases spanning the gap. The germline V gene encodes CDR1 SGHTA and CDR2 FQGNSA. CDR3 nucleotide sequence: TGTGCCAGCAGCTTAGGACAGGCCTCTGGAAACACCATATATTTT. It is translated as CASSLGQASGNTIYF.

The CDR3 DNA reads TGCGCCAGCAGCACGGGGGACAGGGCTACGGAGACCCAGTACTTC. This gives the protein CASSTGDRATETQYF. This chain joins TRBV5-1 and TRBJ2-5, with TRBD1 matching 9 bases. The CDR3 spans 15 residues. CDR1 and CDR2 from the germline V gene are SGHRS and YFSETQ. J was trimmed by 5 bases and V by 4 bases; bases with no gene match: 9.

V gene TRBV9 combines with J gene TRBJ2-3; D gene uncertain. Looked up from germline, CDR1 is SGDLS and CDR2 is YYNGEE. There are 14 residues in the CDR3. V was trimmed by 4 bases and J by 4 bases, leaving 13 bases between them. As DNA, the CDR3 is TGTGCCAGCAGCCTCCCCCTTGGGTCAGATACGCAGTATTTT. It translates to CASSLPLGSDTQYF.

The rearrangement links TRBV4-3 to TRBJ2-5; no clear D gene. Germline V gene sequence: CDR1 LGHNA, CDR2 YSLEER. V lost 4 bases, J lost 4 bases, and 16 bases lay in between. The CDR3 loop spans 15 amino acids. The DNA of the CDR3 is TGCGCCAGCAGCCCGCAATTCGGGCGAGGAGAGACCCAGTACTTC. Its protein is CASSPQFGRGETQYF.

J is TRBJ2-1 and V is TRBV4-3; weak D call: TRBD2 (5 bases). V was shortened by 5 bases and J by 3 bases, with 11 bases between the two germline ends. This CDR3 comprises 14 residues. The germline V gene has CDR1 LGHNA and CDR2 YSLEER. Written as DNA, the CDR3 is TGCGCCAGCAGCAGAAGCGGACTCTACAATGAGCAGTTCTTC. It yields the protein CASSRSGLYNEQFF.

This chain uses TRBV28 with TRBJ2-1; 7 bases match TRBD1. Germline V CDR1 and CDR2: MDHEN, SYDVKM. The CDR3 length is 11 residues. V lost 7 bases to trimming and J lost 7 bases; unmatched junction nucleotides: 1. CDR3 in amino acids: CASTTGNEQFF. The CDR3 nucleotides read TGTGCCAGCACGACAGGGAATGAGCAGTTCTTC. The whole variable domain, remainder taken from reference TRBV28 and TRBJ2-1, is DVKVTQSSRYLVKRTGEKVFLECVQDMDHENMFWYRQDPGLGLRLIYFSYDVKMKEKGDIPEGYSVSREKKERFSLILESASTNQTSMYLCASTTGNEQFFGPGTRLTVL.

The chain combines TRBV6-2 or TRBV6-3 with TRBJ2-5, with D possibly matching TRBD2 (6 bases). The length of the CDR3 is 15 residues. Between the trimmed V and J ends, which lost 6 bases and 4 bases, there was a span of 18 bases. Germline lookup yields CDR1 MNHEY and CDR2 SVGEGT. In DNA, the CDR3 is TGTGCCAGCAGGACGGGACTTAGCGGCCGAGAGACCCAGTACTTC. Protein product: CASRTGLSGRETQYF.

The chain couples TRBV9 to TRBJ2-5; TRBD2 is a possible D gene (5 bases). V lost 0 bases and J lost 4, with 7 bases in between. The CDR3 consists of 13 residues. Looked up from germline, CDR1 is SGDLS and CDR2 is YYNGEE. The CDR3 bases are TGTGCCAGCAGCGTAGAGGGAGTAGAGACCCAGTACTTC. Amino acids: CASSVEGVETQYF. Based on the CDR3 plus reference TRBV9 and TRBJ2-5, the full variable domain is DSGVTQTPKHLITATGQRVTLRCSPRSGDLSVYWYQQSLDQGLQFLIQYYNGEERAKGNILERFSAQQFPDLHSELNLSSLELGDSALYFCASSVEGVETQYFGPGTRLLVL.

This chain links TRBV3-2 with TRBJ2-7; the D call of TRBD1 is as the table states it, not checked on the DNA. TRBV3-2 is classified as a pseudogene. The CDR3 runs 11 residues. The CDR3 region is CAGDRGYEQYF. In DNA, the CDR3 is TGTGCCGGGGACAGGGGCTACGAGCAGTACTTC.

Note on this clonotype: This may be a read error, as it is one base from a much larger clone. This chain uses TRBV4-3 with TRBJ1-6, with D possibly matching TRBD1 (6 bases). Per the germline V gene, CDR1 is LGHNA and CDR2 is YSLEER. This CDR3 spans 15 amino acids. CDR3 protein: CASSQTRDINPPLHF. The CDR3 DNA follows: TGCGCCAGCAGCCAAACCCGGGACATTAATCCACCCCTCCACTTT.

This clonotype has only a few counts. The chain uses TRBV6-2 or TRBV6-3 and TRBJ2-5; TRBD2 might be the D (6 bases). The J call may not be correct, given that the DNA end is closer to TRBJ2-1. The CDR3 consists of 12 residues. Germline V lookup: CDR1 MNHEY, CDR2 SVGEGT. The CDR3 is CASSPRREEQFF. For the CDR3, the DNA is TGTGCCAGCAGCCCCCGTCGGGAGGAGCAGTTCTTC.

This sequence joins TRBV20-1 and TRBJ2-5, with 11 nucleotides matching TRBD2. The J call may be faulty, since TRBJ2-1 better matches the DNA end. The CDR3 extends over 16 amino acids. Germline loops: CDR1 DFQATT, CDR2 SNEGSKA (reference sequence). CDR3 coding DNA: TGCAGTGCTATAGTAGCGGGGGGGAGGGCTTACAATGAGCAGTTCTTC. Translating gives CSAIVAGGRAYNEQFF.

The chain links TRBV3-1 to TRBJ2-1, with D unclear. The length of the CDR3 is 15 residues. Germline assignment: CDR1 LGHDT and CDR2 YNNKEL (reference sequence). V gave up 6 bases and J gave up 0 bases, with 12 bases separating them. The CDR3 reads CASSRTEISYNEQFF. For the CDR3, the DNA is TGTGCCAGCAGTCGAACAGAGATCTCCTACAATGAGCAGTTCTTC.